This T cell receptor beta chain was identified in a study of T cells after posttransplantation cyclophosphamide. Study-level findings and limits: Later blood repertoires were often dominated by clones from the donor CD8+ memory compartment. Tissue-infiltrating T cells from skin or gut overlapped little with blood T cells.

About this clone: Antigen unknown.

Trimming took 3 bases from V and 2 from J, leaving 9 bases between them. Germline-derived CDR1 and CDR2 are LNHNV and YYDKDF (reference sequence). CDR3 length: 14 residues. Peripheral blood was collected from the related graft donor on the marrow donation day. Cells defined as naive were viable CD3+CD4+ or CD3+CD8+ and CCR7+CD45RA+CD45RO-CD95-CD27+CD28+. This table comes from immunoSEQ multiplex PCR, and its TCRdb copy is limited to in-frame clones, with some not included. The sample has 10,000 to 12,000 clones; 85% to 95% are singletons. The source of this sequence is a man aged 25-45 years in good health and a related stem cell transplant donor. The chain has TRBV15 and TRBJ2-3, with D possibly matching TRBD2 (5 bases). The source material was naive CD8+ T cells sorted from PBMCs. The CDR3 loop is CATSSERYTDTQYF. Written as DNA, the CDR3 is TGTGCCACCAGCAGCGAGCGGTACACAGATACGCAGTATTTT.